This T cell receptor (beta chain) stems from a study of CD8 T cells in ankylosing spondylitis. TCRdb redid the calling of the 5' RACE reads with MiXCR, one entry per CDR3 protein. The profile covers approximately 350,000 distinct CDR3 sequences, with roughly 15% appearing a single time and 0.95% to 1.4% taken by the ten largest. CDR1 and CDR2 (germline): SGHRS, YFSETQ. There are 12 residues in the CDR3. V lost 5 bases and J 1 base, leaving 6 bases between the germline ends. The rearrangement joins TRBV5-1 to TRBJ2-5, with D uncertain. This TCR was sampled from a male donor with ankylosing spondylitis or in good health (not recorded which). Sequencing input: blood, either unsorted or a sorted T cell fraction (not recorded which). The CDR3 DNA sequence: TGCGCCAGCAGGCGGACCCAAGAGACCCAGTACTTC. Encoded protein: CASRRTQETQYF.